This TCR beta chain is from a study of blood T cells in healthy people across ages. The table lists this clonotype with a few counts. The second PCR ran roughly 7 to 12 cycles with a sample-barcoded 5' primer and J-beta primers. Each single sample gave us at least 3 million CDR3-containing paired-end reads. TCRdb fed the 5' RACE reads into MiXCR, producing one record per CDR3 protein. The table shows under 2,000,000 distinct CDR3 sequences, with about 50% occurring only once. Total RNA amounts of at least 6 micrograms were extracted per sample. The germline V gene has CDR1 MNHNS and CDR2 SASEGT. The CDR3 covers 16 residues. With 0 bases removed from V and 1 base from J, the gap between germline ends came to 12 bases.

The sequence was obtained from a woman in her thirties or forties in good health. The sequencing sample was made of blood. The chain is built from TRBV6-1 and TRBJ2-5; D is ambiguous. CDR3 nucleotide sequence: TGTGCCAGCAGTGAAGCCCCCCCCGGGTTCCAAGAGACCCAGTACTTC. Amino acid sequence: CASSEAPPGFQETQYF.